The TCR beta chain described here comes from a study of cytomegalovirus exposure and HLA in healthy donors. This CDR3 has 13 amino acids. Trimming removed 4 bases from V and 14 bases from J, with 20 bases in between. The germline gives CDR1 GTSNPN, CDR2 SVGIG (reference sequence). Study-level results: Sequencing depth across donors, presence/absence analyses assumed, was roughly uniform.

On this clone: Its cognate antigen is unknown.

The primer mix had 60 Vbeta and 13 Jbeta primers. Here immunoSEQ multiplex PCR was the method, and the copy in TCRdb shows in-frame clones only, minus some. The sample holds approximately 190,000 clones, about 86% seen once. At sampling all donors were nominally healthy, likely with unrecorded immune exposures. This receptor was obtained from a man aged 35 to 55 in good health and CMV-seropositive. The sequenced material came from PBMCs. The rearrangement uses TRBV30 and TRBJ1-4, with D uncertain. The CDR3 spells CAWTPILNSRLFF. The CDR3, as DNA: TGTGCCTGGACCCCAATTCTTAACAGTAGGCTGTTTTTT.